This entry lists 24 T cell receptor beta chains sequenced from one sample in a study of blood T cell repertoires in COVID-19. Assay used: immunoSEQ multiplex PCR; TCRdb lists only in-frame clones, some missing. The sample lists 250,000 to 300,000 clones, roughly nine tenths occurring once. The sequenced sample consisted of peripheral blood. The receptors come from a woman aged 40-49 years who had recovered from COVID-19.

The V call is TRBV6-4, the J call TRBJ1-2; possible D gene TRBD1, 6 bases. Trimming removed 6 bases from V and 4 bases from J, with 27 bases in between. The germline V gene encodes CDR1 MRHNA and CDR2 SNTAGT. This CDR3 contains 18 residues. CDR3 residues: CASSGTLMERTVLYGYTF. In nucleotides, the CDR3 is TGTGCCAGCAGCGGAACATTAATGGAGAGGACAGTACTCTATGGCTACACCTTC.

This chain joins TRBV6-5 and TRBJ2-7; tentatively, D is TRBD2 (7 bases). With 8 bases removed from V and 1 base from J, the gap between germline ends came to 18 bases. The CDR3 runs 15 residues. Germline CDR1 reads MNHEY; CDR2 reads SVGAGI. CDR3 sequence: CASGEQGGVSYEQYF. In nucleotides, the CDR3 is TGTGCCAGCGGCGAACAGGGAGGGGTTTCCTACGAGCAGTACTTC.

The chain employs TRBV10-1 and TRBJ1-1; 7 bases agree with TRBD1. The CDR3 contains 14 residues. Germline loops: CDR1 WNHNN, CDR2 SYGVQD (reference sequence). The V and J ends lost 8 bases and 5 bases, in that order; junction bases with no gene match: 11. Here the CDR3 reads CASGLQGRGTEAFF. CDR3 nucleotides: TGCGCCAGCGGATTACAGGGGCGAGGGACTGAAGCTTTCTTT.

The rearrangement links TRBV18 to TRBJ2-7, with D maybe TRBD1 (5 bases). Per the germline V gene, CDR1 is KGHSH and CDR2 is LQKENI. The CDR3 covers 14 residues. V lost 0 bases and J lost 6, with 12 bases in between. The CDR3 DNA reads as TGTGCCAGCTCACCACCAGGGGCCCTCACCGAGCAGTACTTC. It codes for CASSPPGALTEQYF.

The genes are TRBV19 and TRBJ2-5; the D gene is possibly TRBD2 (5 bases). Trimming removed 3 bases from V and 4 bases from J, with 9 bases in between. CDR3 length equals 13 residues. CDR1 is LNHDA, CDR2 SQIVND, per germline (reference sequence). CDR3 protein: CASSMTRGETQYF. DNA of the CDR3: TGTGCCAGTAGTATGACCCGGGGAGAGACCCAGTACTTC.

The chain uses TRBV29-1 and TRBJ1-1, with 8 bases lining up with TRBD1. Germline-derived CDR1 and CDR2 are SQVTM and ANQGSEA. After removal of 3 bases from V and 5 bases from J, the junction contained 8 bases not matched to a gene. This CDR3 is built from 14 residues. CDR3 DNA: TGCAGCGTTGAGATACAGGGGGTAGTTACTGAAGCTTTCTTT. Translating it yields CSVEIQGVVTEAFF.

The CDR3 bases are TGTGCCAGCAGCTTGGGACAGAACTCCTACGAGCAGTACTTC. It specifies CASSLGQNSYEQYF. The rearrangement links TRBV5-6 to TRBJ2-7; D might be TRBD1 (5 bases). This CDR3 region has 14 residues. Germline V lookup: CDR1 SGHDT, CDR2 YYEEEE. Trimming left V 0 bases short and J 0 bases short, with 7 bases between.

The V gene is TRBV6-1, the J gene TRBJ2-2; 8 nucleotides align to TRBD2. Trimming removed 3 bases from V and 9 bases from J; junction bases left unmatched: 3. CDR3 length: 13 amino acids. Germline V lookup: CDR1 MNHNS, CDR2 SASEGT. CDR3 loop: CASSDGLARELFF. As DNA, the CDR3 is TGTGCCAGCAGTGATGGACTAGCTAGGGAGCTGTTTTTT.

About this clone itself: Distinct nucleotide sequences in the sample also encode this CDR3. The chain is built from TRBV11-2 and TRBJ2-7, with 7 bases matching TRBD1. Unmatched junction bases numbered 1, after V lost 2 bases and J lost 3 bases. CDR1 and CDR2 from the germline V gene are SGHAT and FQNNGV. The CDR3 covers 13 residues. As DNA, the CDR3 is TGTGCCAGCAGCTTACGACAGGGCTACGAGCAGTACTTC. Amino acid sequence: CASSLRQGYEQYF.

V gene TRBV28 combines with J gene TRBJ1-2; D is uncertain. V was clipped by 4 bases and J by 4 bases, with 19 bases between them. This CDR3 contains 16 residues. Germline V CDR1 and CDR2: MDHEN, SYDVKM. The CDR3 sequence: CASSSPGGKYPYGYTF. The CDR3, as DNA: TGTGCCAGCAGTTCCCCGGGAGGGAAGTATCCCTATGGCTACACCTTC.

The chain couples TRBV9 to TRBJ2-7, with D unresolved. CDR1 and CDR2 from the germline V gene are SGDLS and YYNGEE. The CDR3 spans 14 residues. The V gene lost 4 bases and the J gene lost 3 bases, with 14 bases spanning the gap. The CDR3 sequence is CASSLNPLGYEQYF. In DNA form, the CDR3 reads TGTGCCAGCAGCCTAAATCCCCTCGGCTACGAGCAGTACTTC.

The CDR3 bases are TGTGCCAGCAGCTCAGCCGTAGAGGGTGAAAAACTGTTTTTT. This encodes CASSSAVEGEKLFF. The chain combines TRBV7-9 with TRBJ1-4; D ambiguous. CDR3 size: 14 residues. V was shortened by 4 bases and J by 7 bases, with 13 bases between the two germline ends. Germline V gives CDR1 SEHNR, CDR2 FQNEAQ (reference sequence).

The chain links TRBV28 to TRBJ1-2; D perhaps matches TRBD1 (6 bases). In germline, CDR1 is MDHEN, CDR2 SYDVKM. Trimming took 3 bases from V and 5 from J, leaving 10 bases between them. CDR3 length: 13 amino acids. Here the CDR3 reads CASSLDSVYGYTF. The CDR3 DNA is TGTGCCAGCAGTTTGGACAGTGTTTATGGCTACACCTTC.

The chain couples TRBV7-9 to TRBJ2-7; TRBD2 matches 8 bases. V shed 5 bases, J shed 6 bases, and the junction held 6 bases outside the gene matches. In germline, CDR1 is SEHNR, CDR2 FQNEAQ (reference sequence). CDR3 size: 13 residues. The CDR3 DNA follows: TGTGCCAGCAGCAGGACTAGCCTTAGCGAGCAGTACTTC. Translation: CASSRTSLSEQYF.

This clone occurred once. This rearrangement joins TRBV10-3 to TRBJ2-7, with 8 bases matching TRBD1. Germline V gene data show CDR1 as ENHRY and CDR2 as SYGVKD. With 10 bases clipped from V and 5 bases from J, the junction kept 13 bases outside the gene matches. The CDR3 has 14 residues. CDR3 loop: CATRTGTGWDEQYF. The CDR3 nucleotides read TGTGCCACCCGGACAGGGACTGGCTGGGACGAGCAGTACTTC.

This chain joins TRBV4-1 and TRBJ1-6; D is unresolved. This CDR3 contains 14 residues. The V and J ends lost 3 bases and 8 bases respectively, with 11 bases between them. Germline lookup yields CDR1 MGHRA and CDR2 YSYEKL. The CDR3 DNA reads TGCGCCAGCAGCCAGAGGGAAGAAGATTCACCCCTCCACTTT. Encoded protein: CASSQREEDSPLHF.

This clone was counted many times. J is TRBJ1-5 and V is TRBV19, with TRBD1 identical over 7 bases. Per germline, CDR1 LNHDA and CDR2 SQIVND (reference sequence). V lost 10 bases and J lost 5; bases outside the gene matches: 11. The CDR3 has 14 residues. CDR3 protein: CATRARGRYQPQHF. CDR3 DNA: TGTGCCACCCGAGCCAGGGGGAGGTATCAGCCCCAGCATTTT.

The CDR3 DNA reads as TGCGCCAGCAGCCCGGGGGGACTGGGCGAAAGTGAGCAGTTCTTC. It is translated as CASSPGGLGESEQFF. The chain is built from TRBV5-1 and TRBJ2-1; 7 bases match TRBD2. Per the germline V gene, CDR1 is SGHRS and CDR2 is YFSETQ. With 4 bases clipped from V and 9 bases from J, the junction kept 13 bases outside the gene matches. The CDR3 contains 15 residues.

This clone was recorded once. The chain joins TRBV27 to TRBJ2-1; TRBD2 matches at 14 bases. The V gene end was trimmed by 7 bases and the J gene end by 7 bases; junction bases not matched to a gene: 6. The CDR3 has 15 amino acids. Germline V gene lookup returns CDR1 MNHEY and CDR2 SMNVEV (reference sequence). The CDR3 coding sequence is TGTGCCAGCACCCCCGGGACTAGCGGGAGTAATGAGCAGTTCTTC. It codes for CASTPGTSGSNEQFF.

The chain has TRBV21-1 and TRBJ2-1; the table assigns TRBD2, which was not confirmed against the DNA. TRBV21-1 is deemed a pseudogene. The CDR3 is 17 amino acids. The CDR3 DNA follows: TGTGCCAGCAGCACCCAGCCGGGACTAGCTCTGTACAATGAGCAGTTCTTC. This sequence encodes CASSTQPGLALYNEQFF.

The genes are TRBV28 and TRBJ2-3, with 7 bases that match TRBD2. Germline V gives CDR1 MDHEN, CDR2 SYDVKM. The CDR3 totals 15 residues. Trimming at V came to 5 bases and at J to 1 base, leaving 6 bases not matched to a gene. The CDR3 DNA is TGTGCCAGCAGTCACATGGGGGGGGGCACAGATACGCAGTATTTT. Its protein is CASSHMGGGTDTQYF.

This rearrangement joins TRBV14 to TRBJ2-7; 9 bases match TRBD2. V trimming: 6 bases; J trimming: 5 bases; junction bases outside the gene matches: 14. The germline CDR1 and CDR2 sequences are SGHDN and FVKESK. The length of the CDR3 is 16 residues. The CDR3, as DNA: TGTGCCAGCAGTCGGGAAAGATTAGCGGGAGCCCACGAGCAGTACTTC. Protein product: CASSRERLAGAHEQYF.

This clone was found once. This chain uses TRBV4-1 with TRBJ2-1; 8 bases are a match to TRBD2. Germline lookup yields CDR1 MGHRA and CDR2 YSYEKL. This CDR3 has 17 residues. V trimming: 4 bases; J trimming: 3 bases; junction bases outside the gene matches: 11. In nucleotides, the CDR3 is TGCGCCAGCAGCCGGAGCACCGGGACTAGGGGCTACAATGAGCAGTTCTTC. Translated, it gives CASSRSTGTRGYNEQFF.

The chain has TRBV29-1 and TRBJ1-4; D gene ambiguous. This CDR3 is 12 amino acids long. V was clipped by 4 bases and J by 4 bases, with 7 bases between them. Germline loops: CDR1 SQVTM, CDR2 ANQGSEA. The CDR3 region has the DNA TGCAGCGTTGGGTCGGGTAATGAAAAACTGTTTTTT. Its translation is CSVGSGNEKLFF.